The 20 T cell receptor beta chains reported below all come from one sample, sequenced in a study of chemoradiotherapy in HPV16-positive cancers. The protocol was immunoSEQ multiplex PCR, while the TCRdb copy is restricted to in-frame clones and leaves out a portion. The sample consists of 20,000 to 30,000 clones, 94% of them appearing once. Collection of the sample occurred from a patient who underwent chemoradiotherapy. The receptors originated from a human donor with HPV-associated anogenital cancer.

The chain uses TRBV6-6 and TRBJ1-5; 7 bases map to TRBD1. V gave up 6 bases and J gave up 8 bases; unmatched junction bases: 7. Germline values: CDR1 MNHNY, CDR2 SVGAGI (reference sequence). CDR3 length: 13 residues. This CDR3 reads CASRQGQWEPQHF. The DNA for the CDR3 is TGTGCCAGCAGACAGGGACAGTGGGAGCCCCAGCATTTT.

This chain connects TRBV7-2 to TRBJ1-6, with TRBD1 matching over 7 bases. The V gene's germline CDR1 is SGHTA and CDR2 FQGNSA. There are 16 residues in the CDR3. With 6 bases clipped from V and 0 bases from J, the junction kept 5 bases outside the gene matches. The CDR3 DNA is TGTGCCAGCAGTTCAGGGGGGAGCTCCTATAATTCACCCCTCCACTTT. This sequence encodes CASSSGGSSYNSPLHF.

V is TRBV5-6 and J is TRBJ1-1; weak D call: TRBD1 (5 bases). Trimming took 5 bases from V and 8 from J, leaving 19 bases between them. This CDR3 region has 14 residues. CDR1 SGHDT and CDR2 YYEEEE come from the germline V gene. The CDR3: CASSSIRGSGEAFF. The CDR3 region has the DNA TGTGCCAGCAGTTCGATTAGGGGTTCTGGCGAAGCTTTCTTT. The entire variable domain, with the rest obtained from reference TRBV5-6 and TRBJ1-1, is as follows: DAGVTQSPTHLIKTRGQQVTLRCSPKSGHDTVSWYQQALGQGPQFIFQYYEEEERQRGNFPDRFSGHQFPNYSSELNVNALLLGDSALYLCASSSIRGSGEAFFGQGTRLTVV.

The chain has TRBV2 and TRBJ2-2; D is ambiguous. The V gene's germline CDR1 is SNHLY and CDR2 FYNNEI. The V end was cut by 4 bases, the J end by 3 bases, with 6 bases between. The CDR3 is 13 residues long. Written as DNA, the CDR3 is TGTGCCAGCAGTGGCACCGACACCGGGGAGCTGTTTTTT. Translated: CASSGTDTGELFF.

This chain connects TRBV7-2 to TRBJ1-1; D perhaps matches TRBD1 (6 bases). CDR1 is SGHTA, CDR2 FQGNSA, per germline. Trimming removed 1 base from V and 5 bases from J, with 11 bases in between. The CDR3 consists of 14 residues. CDR3 DNA sequence: TGTGCCAGCAGCTTAGACAGGGTGTGGACTGAAGCTTTCTTT. This gives the protein CASSLDRVWTEAFF.

This chain joins TRBV11-3 and TRBJ2-1, with 10 bases matching TRBD1. The CDR3 contains 18 residues. Trimming cost V 5 bases and J 0 bases; bases outside gene matches: 10. Germline CDR1 SGHNT, CDR2 YENEEA. CDR3 DNA sequence: TGTGCCAGCAGCCCCGGGACAGGGGCTTTGAGCTCCTACAATGAGCAGTTCTTC. It codes for CASSPGTGALSSYNEQFF.

The chain joins TRBV6-6 to TRBJ1-5, with D tentatively TRBD1 (6 bases). V was clipped by 8 bases and J by 3 bases, with 11 bases between them. The CDR3 has 13 residues. CDR1 and CDR2 from the germline V gene are MNHNY and SVGAGI (reference sequence). The DNA for the CDR3 is TGTGCCAGCCTACAGGGTTTCAATCAGCCCCAGCATTTT. It encodes CASLQGFNQPQHF.

This chain links TRBV15 with TRBJ1-4; D not resolved. Germline V gene lookup returns CDR1 LNHNV and CDR2 YYDKDF (reference sequence). The germline V and J ends were trimmed by 1 base and 4 bases, with 13 bases remaining between them. This CDR3 has 16 residues. The CDR3 reads CATSRGLQGNNEKLFF. The DNA for the CDR3 is TGTGCCACCAGCAGAGGCCTTCAAGGGAATAATGAAAAACTGTTTTTT.

V is TRBV6-1 and J is TRBJ1-2; D might be TRBD1 (5 bases). The CDR3 length is 15 residues. V was cut by 0 bases and J by 5 bases, with 13 bases left in between. The germline CDR1 and CDR2 sequences are MNHNS and SASEGT. The CDR3 is CASSEAQGFGYGYTF. CDR3 DNA: TGTGCCAGCAGTGAAGCGCAGGGCTTTGGATATGGCTACACCTTC.

The rearrangement joins TRBV25-1 to TRBJ2-4, with 7 bases that match TRBD1. The CDR3 runs to 15 residues. V lost 3 bases to trimming and J lost 2 bases; unmatched junction nucleotides: 4. Germline loops: CDR1 MGHDK, CDR2 SYGVNS. CDR3 region: CASSDPTGPKNIQYF. CDR3 nucleotide sequence: TGTGCCAGCAGTGACCCGACAGGGCCCAAAAACATTCAGTACTTC.

J is TRBJ2-2 and V is TRBV5-8, with a weak D call TRBD1 (5 bases). Germline lookup yields CDR1 SGHTS and CDR2 YDEGEE. This CDR3 has 15 amino acids. The V end was cut by 2 bases, the J end by 0 bases, with 8 bases between. The CDR3 nucleotides read TGTGCCAGCAGCTTACTGACAGCGAACACCGGGGAGCTGTTTTTT. Residues: CASSLLTANTGELFF.

This chain uses TRBV2 with TRBJ2-3; D is uncertain. This CDR3 is built from 15 residues. V gave up 0 bases and J gave up 2 bases, with 9 bases separating them. CDR1 and CDR2 (germline): SNHLY, FYNNEI. The CDR3 nucleotides are TGTGCCAGCAGTGAAGCGCTATTAGACACAGATACGCAGTATTTT. The encoded protein is CASSEALLDTDTQYF.

The CDR3 here is CASSVEINQPQHF. For the CDR3, the DNA is TGCGCCAGCAGCGTCGAAATAAATCAGCCCCAGCATTTT. The gene calls are TRBV5-1 and TRBJ1-5; D is uncertain. CDR1 is SGHRS, CDR2 YFSETQ, per germline. The CDR3 spans 13 residues. V was pared by 4 bases and J by 4 bases, with 9 bases between.

This chain joins TRBV6-5 and TRBJ2-5; 9 bases are shared with TRBD2. V shed 0 bases, J shed 1 base, and the junction held 3 bases outside the gene matches. Germline loops: CDR1 MNHEY, CDR2 SVGAGI. The CDR3 length is 16 residues. The CDR3 DNA follows: TGTGCCAGCAGTTACTCCCAGCGGGGGGCCCAAGAGACCCAGTACTTC. This gives the protein CASSYSQRGAQETQYF.

This sequence joins TRBV6-6 and TRBJ1-1; the D is unclear. The length of the CDR3 is 16 residues. Germline loops: CDR1 MNHNY, CDR2 SVGAGI (reference sequence). V was trimmed by 2 bases and J by 2 bases, leaving 15 bases between them. The CDR3 protein is CASSYGRGAQNTEAFF. CDR3 bases: TGTGCCAGCAGTTACGGACGGGGAGCCCAAAACACTGAAGCTTTCTTT.

The chain recombines TRBV6-5 with TRBJ1-2, with 7 bases matching TRBD1. Trimming at V came to 6 bases and at J to 2 bases, leaving 3 bases not matched to a gene. Looked up from germline, CDR1 is MNHEY and CDR2 is SVGAGI. This CDR3 is 13 amino acids long. The CDR3 nucleotides are TGTGCCAGCAGAACGACAGGGAACTATGGCTACACCTTC. Residues: CASRTTGNYGYTF.

V is TRBV11-2 and J is TRBJ1-1; D unclear. The V end lost 1 base, the J end lost 2 bases, and 8 bases lay between the germline ends. Germline CDR1 is SGHAT and CDR2 is FQNNGV. The CDR3 sequence is 14 residues long. CDR3 loop: CASSLGSFNTEAFF. The CDR3 DNA sequence: TGTGCCAGCAGCTTAGGGTCCTTTAACACTGAAGCTTTCTTT.

The CDR3 here is CAMGLAQSTDTQYF. The CDR3 nucleotides read TGTGCCATGGGGCTAGCGCAAAGCACAGATACGCAGTATTTT. The chain carries TRBV7-9 and TRBJ2-3; a possible D gene is TRBD2 (6 bases). The V gene lost 10 bases and the J gene lost 0 bases, with 14 bases spanning the gap. This CDR3 contains 14 residues. CDR1 and CDR2 (germline): SEHNR, FQNEAQ (reference sequence).

The J gene is TRBJ1-4, the V gene TRBV5-1; possible D gene TRBD1, 5 bases. In germline, CDR1 is SGHRS, CDR2 YFSETQ. This CDR3 has 17 residues. Trimming removed 4 bases from V and 3 bases from J, with 19 bases in between. In nucleotides, the CDR3 is TGCGCCAGCAGCCCCGAGGGGTACATTCCAGCTAATGAAAAACTGTTTTTT. Translation: CASSPEGYIPANEKLFF.

The CDR3 DNA reads as TGCGCCAGCAGCGAGGGACCGAACTCTGGGGCCAACGTCCTGACTTTC. Encoded protein: CASSEGPNSGANVLTF. This chain uses TRBV4-3 with TRBJ2-6; D tentatively reads TRBD1 or TRBD2 (5 bases each). V dropped 5 bases and J dropped 0 bases, with 11 bases sitting between them. Per the germline V gene, CDR1 is LGHNA and CDR2 is YSLEER. The CDR3 runs to 16 residues.